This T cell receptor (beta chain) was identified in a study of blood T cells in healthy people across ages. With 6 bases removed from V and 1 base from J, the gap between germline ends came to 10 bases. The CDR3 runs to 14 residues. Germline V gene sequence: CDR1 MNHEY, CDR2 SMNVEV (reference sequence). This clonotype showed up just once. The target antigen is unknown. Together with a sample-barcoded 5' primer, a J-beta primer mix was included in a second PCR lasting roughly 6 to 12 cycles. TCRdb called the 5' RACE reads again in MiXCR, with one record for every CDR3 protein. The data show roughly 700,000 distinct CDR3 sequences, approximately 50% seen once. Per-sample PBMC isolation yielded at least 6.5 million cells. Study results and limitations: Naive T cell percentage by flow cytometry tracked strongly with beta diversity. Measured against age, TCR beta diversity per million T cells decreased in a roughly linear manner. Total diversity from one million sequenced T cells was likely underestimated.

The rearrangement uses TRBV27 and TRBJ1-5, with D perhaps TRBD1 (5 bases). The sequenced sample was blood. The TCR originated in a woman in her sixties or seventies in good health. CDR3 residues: CASRWGGSNQPQHF. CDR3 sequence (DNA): TGTGCCAGCAGGTGGGGCGGGAGCAATCAGCCCCAGCATTTT.